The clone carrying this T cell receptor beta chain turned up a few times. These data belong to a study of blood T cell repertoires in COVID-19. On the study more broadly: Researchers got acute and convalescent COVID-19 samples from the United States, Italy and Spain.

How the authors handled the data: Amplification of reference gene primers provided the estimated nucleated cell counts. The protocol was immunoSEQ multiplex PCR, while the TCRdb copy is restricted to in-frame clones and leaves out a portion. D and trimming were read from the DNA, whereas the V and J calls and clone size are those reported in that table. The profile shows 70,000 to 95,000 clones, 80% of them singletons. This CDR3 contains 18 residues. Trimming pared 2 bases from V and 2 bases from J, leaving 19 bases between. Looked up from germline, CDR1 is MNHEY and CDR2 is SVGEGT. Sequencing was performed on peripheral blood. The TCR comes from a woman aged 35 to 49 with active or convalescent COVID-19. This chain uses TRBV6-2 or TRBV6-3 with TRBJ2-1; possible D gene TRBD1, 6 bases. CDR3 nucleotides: TGTGCCAGCAGTTACGCCCCAGGGGCCCTATTAGCCTACAATGAGCAGTTCTTC. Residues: CASSYAPGALLAYNEQFF.